Below, 26 T cell receptor beta chains from the same sample are listed, as sequenced in a study of blood T cell repertoires in COVID-19. Assay: immunoSEQ multiplex PCR; the TCRdb copy retains only in-frame clones and omits some. The table has roughly 200,000 clones, approximately 78% seen once. The specimen was peripheral blood. These receptors all come from a woman over 75 with COVID-19, enrolled during active disease.

This clone was observed a few times. V usage is TRBV15 and J usage is TRBJ2-3; possibly TRBD1 for D (6 bases). From germline, CDR1 is LNHNV and CDR2 YYDKDF (reference sequence). The CDR3 runs 17 residues. V dropped 1 base and J dropped 6 bases, with 20 bases sitting between them. The CDR3 region is CATSRGGLAGHQDTQYF. CDR3 nucleotide sequence: TGTGCCACCAGCAGAGGGGGGCTAGCAGGACACCAGGATACGCAGTATTTT.

The V gene is TRBV19, the J gene TRBJ2-3; possibly TRBD1 for D (6 bases). In germline, CDR1 is LNHDA, CDR2 SQIVND (reference sequence). The V and J ends lost 6 bases and 3 bases respectively, with 13 bases between them. This CDR3 spans 14 amino acids. CDR3 sequence: CASRDRKTTDTQYF. CDR3 DNA sequence: TGTGCCAGTAGGGACAGAAAAACAACAGATACGCAGTATTTT.

The chain uses TRBV7-2 and TRBJ1-2, with TRBD1 matching 7 bases. J lost 0 bases, V lost 4 bases, and 5 bases had no gene match. This CDR3 spans 15 amino acids. Germline lookup yields CDR1 SGHTA and CDR2 FQGNSA. This CDR3 is CASSSQGGANYGYTF. The CDR3 DNA sequence: TGTGCCAGCAGCTCCCAGGGGGGAGCTAACTATGGCTACACCTTC.

The chain combines TRBV7-2 with TRBJ1-6; 9 bases match TRBD1. V gave up 1 base and J gave up 10 bases; unmatched junction bases: 2. From germline, CDR1 is SGHTA and CDR2 FQGNSA. The length of the CDR3 is 14 residues. The CDR3 DNA follows: TGTGCCAGCAGCTTAGACAGGGGGCAGTCACCCCTCCACTTT. The encoded protein is CASSLDRGQSPLHF.

The rearrangement joins TRBV2 to TRBJ2-2; TRBD1 matches 7 bases. The junction had 8 bases not matched to a gene; V was cut back by 3 bases and J by 1 base. CDR1 SNHLY and CDR2 FYNNEI come from the germline V gene. The CDR3 has 17 amino acids. The CDR3 sequence is CASSEKRRTGNTGELFF. The CDR3 nucleotides read TGTGCCAGCAGTGAGAAAAGAAGGACAGGGAACACCGGGGAGCTGTTTTTT.

The V gene is TRBV18, the J gene TRBJ1-1; D is possibly TRBD1 (5 bases). This CDR3 is 15 amino acids long. The V end was cut by 3 bases, the J end by 0 bases, with 11 bases between. The germline V gene has CDR1 KGHSH and CDR2 LQKENI. CDR3 region: CASSPLGGVNTEAFF. As DNA, the CDR3 is TGTGCCAGCTCACCGCTCGGAGGGGTGAACACTGAAGCTTTCTTT.

The chain is built from TRBV3-1 (or the pseudogene TRBV3-2) and TRBJ2-2, with D possibly matching TRBD2 (5 bases). This CDR3 comprises 15 residues. Looked up from germline, CDR1 is LGHDT and CDR2 is YNNKEL (reference sequence). The V gene lost 8 bases and the J gene lost 4 bases, with 17 bases spanning the gap. The CDR3 region is CASRPTTASTGELFF. CDR3 bases: TGTGCCAGCCGCCCGACTACCGCCTCCACCGGGGAGCTGTTTTTT.

The chain is built from TRBV29-1 and TRBJ2-1; D possibly corresponds to TRBD2 (5 bases). CDR1 SQVTM and CDR2 ANQGSEA come from the germline V gene. CDR3 length: 13 residues. The V end lost 6 bases, the J end lost 0 bases, and 9 bases lay between the germline ends. The CDR3 reads CSVGVSSYNEQFF. CDR3 sequence (DNA): TGCAGCGTCGGGGTTAGCTCCTACAATGAGCAGTTCTTC.

The chain uses TRBV5-6 and TRBJ2-7; D gene ambiguous. The CDR3 runs 14 residues. Between the trimmed V and J ends, which lost 0 bases and 2 bases, there was a span of 9 bases. From germline, CDR1 is SGHDT and CDR2 YYEEEE. The CDR3 loop is CASSLEQRTYEQYF. For the CDR3, the DNA is TGTGCCAGCAGCTTGGAGCAGAGGACCTACGAGCAGTACTTC.

The genes are TRBV10-1 and TRBJ1-1; TRBD1 matches 7 bases. V gave up 6 bases and J gave up 4 bases; unmatched junction bases: 5. CDR3 length equals 13 residues. In germline, CDR1 is WNHNN, CDR2 SYGVQD (reference sequence). CDR3 region: CASSPTGFTEAFF. DNA of the CDR3: TGCGCCAGCAGCCCGACAGGGTTCACTGAAGCTTTCTTT.

The V call is TRBV19, the J call TRBJ2-7, with TRBD2 identical over 7 bases. J was trimmed by 10 bases and V by 5 bases; bases with no gene match: 11. CDR3 length: 13 amino acids. Per germline, CDR1 LNHDA and CDR2 SQIVND (reference sequence). CDR3 in DNA: TGTGCCAGTAGTGGCCGGGACTACTCCCCTCAGTACTTC. Protein product: CASSGRDYSPQYF.

The V call is TRBV7-9, the J call TRBJ1-5, with no clear D. The CDR3 has 14 amino acids. Trimming removed 1 base from V and 5 bases from J, with 9 bases in between. CDR1 is SEHNR, CDR2 FQNEAQ, per germline (reference sequence). The CDR3 DNA follows: TGTGCCAGCAGCTTAGGAGGGCCCGATCAGCCCCAGCATTTT. Translated, it gives CASSLGGPDQPQHF.

The chain uses TRBV18 and TRBJ2-1; D is unclear. The CDR3 covers 14 residues. Germline lookup yields CDR1 KGHSH and CDR2 LQKENI. The ends were cut back, 1 base at V and 10 bases at J, with 14 bases in the middle. The CDR3 loop reads CASSPRSNREEQFF. The CDR3, as DNA: TGTGCCAGCTCACCACGATCGAACCGCGAGGAGCAGTTCTTC.

The chain is built from TRBV6-5 and TRBJ1-3, with 7 bases identical to TRBD1. V was pared by 5 bases and J by 2 bases, with 6 bases of the junction left unmatched. Germline CDR1 is MNHEY and CDR2 is SVGAGI. CDR3 length equals 15 residues. The CDR3 bases are TGTGCCAGCAGTAGAACAGGGGACCCTGGAAACACCATATATTTT. Protein product: CASSRTGDPGNTIYF.

The J gene is TRBJ1-6, the V gene TRBV14; D call uncertain. CDR3 size: 13 residues. Per germline, CDR1 SGHDN and CDR2 FVKESK. With 2 bases removed from V and 9 bases from J, the gap between germline ends came to 8 bases. The CDR3 nucleotides read TGTGCCAGCAGCCAATTTCCGGGTTCACCCCTCCACTTT. Translation gives CASSQFPGSPLHF.

The V gene is TRBV11-2, the J gene TRBJ2-5, with 7 bases lining up with TRBD2. The V and J ends lost 5 bases and 9 bases, in that order; junction bases with no gene match: 3. CDR3 length: 11 amino acids. The germline V gene encodes CDR1 SGHAT and CDR2 FQNNGV. CDR3 DNA sequence: TGTGCCAGCAGCCAGGGAGGGCCCCAGTACTTC. Residues: CASSQGGPQYF.

The rearrangement links TRBV4-1 to TRBJ1-5; 8 nucleotides line up with TRBD1. The CDR3 spans 15 residues. CDR1 and CDR2 from the germline V gene are MGHRA and YSYEKL. V was pared by 2 bases and J by 11 bases, with 11 bases of the junction left unmatched. Here the CDR3 DNA reads TGCGCCAGCAGCCAAACTCGGGACAGGAGGGAGTCCCAGCATTTT. This encodes CASSQTRDRRESQHF.

The rearrangement links TRBV5-1 to TRBJ1-3; D remains unclear. CDR1 and CDR2 (germline): SGHRS, YFSETQ. Trimming stripped 5 bases from V and 0 bases from J, with 9 bases between. The CDR3 length is 14 residues. CDR3: CASRSQASGNTIYF. The CDR3 DNA is TGCGCCAGCAGAAGTCAGGCCTCTGGAAACACCATATATTTT.

The chain combines TRBV6-5 with TRBJ2-3, with D perhaps matching TRBD1 (5 bases). Germline-derived CDR1 and CDR2 are MNHEY and SVGAGI. The CDR3 covers 15 residues. Trimming pared 6 bases from V and 2 bases from J, leaving 15 bases between. The CDR3 here is CASRRQSLITDTQYF. The CDR3 DNA is TGTGCCAGCAGGAGACAGAGCCTAATCACAGATACGCAGTATTTT.

The chain is built from TRBV6-5 and TRBJ1-3, with a possible D match to TRBD1 (6 bases). Between the trimmed V and J ends, which lost 7 bases and 0 bases, there was a span of 13 bases. Germline V gene sequence: CDR1 MNHEY, CDR2 SVGAGI. This CDR3 is 15 amino acids long. CDR3 in amino acids: CASTSGTYSGNTIYF. CDR3 bases: TGTGCCAGCACCTCCGGGACATACTCTGGAAACACCATATATTTT.

A single count supports this clone. V usage is TRBV9 and J usage is TRBJ1-2; a possible D gene is TRBD1 (5 bases). V lost 6 bases and J lost 7, with 16 bases in between. This CDR3 is 13 amino acids long. CDR1 and CDR2 from the germline V gene are SGDLS and YYNGEE. This CDR3 reads CASTAGGRAGYTF. CDR3 nucleotides: TGTGCCAGCACGGCCGGGGGGAGGGCTGGCTACACCTTC.

CDR3 in amino acids: CASSLGENQPQHF. The CDR3 nucleotides read TGCGCCAGCAGCTTGGGAGAGAATCAGCCCCAGCATTTT. The chain couples TRBV5-1 to TRBJ1-5; D ambiguous. The germline gives CDR1 SGHRS, CDR2 YFSETQ. Trimming removed 0 bases at V and 4 bases at J, with 5 bases between. This CDR3 contains 13 residues.

The table lists this clone with a few counts. The rearrangement joins TRBV7-9 to TRBJ1-1, with 7 bases aligning to TRBD1. V lost 5 bases, J lost 11 bases, and 14 bases stayed unmatched. Germline CDR1 and CDR2: SEHNR and FQNEAQ (reference sequence). This CDR3 contains 14 residues. CDR3 nucleotide sequence: TGTGCCAGCAGCCGCATCGACAGGGCGGTGGAGGCTTTCTTT. It specifies CASSRIDRAVEAFF.

CDR3 residues: CASSIQAISNQPQHF. CDR3 in DNA: TGTGCCAGTAGTATACAGGCGATTAGCAATCAGCCCCAGCATTTT. The chain has TRBV19 and TRBJ1-5; D unclear. Looked up from germline, CDR1 is LNHDA and CDR2 is SQIVND (reference sequence). Between the trimmed V and J ends, which lost 2 bases and 0 bases, there was a span of 8 bases. There are 15 residues in the CDR3.

The rearrangement joins TRBV18 to TRBJ1-2, with 8 bases fitting TRBD1. V dropped 2 bases and J dropped 4; count of bases not matched to a gene: 9. This CDR3 region has 16 residues. In germline, CDR1 is KGHSH, CDR2 LQKENI. The CDR3 nucleotides are TGTGCCAGCTCACCAAGCAGTGACAGGGGAGGCTATGGCTACACCTTC. Its translation is CASSPSSDRGGYGYTF.

The rearrangement links TRBV5-1 to TRBJ1-6, with D possibly TRBD1 on 5 matching bases. V lost 1 base and J 1 base, leaving 9 bases between the germline ends. CDR3 size: 16 residues. Germline-derived CDR1 and CDR2 are SGHRS and YFSETQ. This chain's CDR3 is CASSLTGISYNSPLHF. The CDR3 nucleotides are TGCGCCAGCAGCTTGACAGGAATTTCCTATAATTCACCCCTCCACTTT.